What follows are 24 T cell receptor beta chains derived from one specimen sequenced in a study of shared clonotypes between healthy human individuals. Some clones are missing from TCRdb's copy, which holds only in-frame ones; the method was immunoSEQ multiplex PCR. The repertoire holds around 2.5 million clones, 93% seen once, with approximately 0.36% in the top ten. The sequenced material came from naive CD4+ T cells from PBMCs. The sample's subset: CD45RA+ positively selected. Every receptor here comes from a man aged 18-30 years in good health. Some clones in this sample may be carry-over from other donors' samples.

The chain uses TRBV5-4 and TRBJ1-2; D remains unclear. This CDR3 region has 15 residues. Trimming stripped 4 bases from V and 4 bases from J, with 17 bases between. Germline-derived CDR1 and CDR2 are SGHNT and YYREEE (reference sequence). The CDR3 sequence is CASSPKPSEGYGYTF. The CDR3 nucleotides are TGTGCCAGCAGCCCTAAACCTTCCGAGGGCTATGGCTACACCTTC.

The chain uses TRBV25-1 and TRBJ1-1; D is unclear. The germline V gene encodes CDR1 MGHDK and CDR2 SYGVNS. The CDR3 consists of 12 residues. Deletions cut 4 bases from V and 1 base from J, with 4 bases between. CDR3 protein: CASSATNTEAFF. CDR3 in DNA: TGTGCCAGCAGTGCAACGAACACTGAAGCTTTCTTT.

The rearrangement links TRBV23-1 to TRBJ1-2, with no clear D. TRBV23-1 is assigned to the ORF class and has an uncertain function. The CDR3 runs to 16 residues. Deletions cut 3 bases from V and 4 bases from J, with 18 bases between. DNA of the CDR3: TGCGCCAGCAGTCACCAAGACCTCTCCGGGCCCTATGGCTACACCTTC. Its translation is CASSHQDLSGPYGYTF.

The rearrangement joins TRBV6-1 to TRBJ2-7; D is unclear. Germline V lookup: CDR1 MNHNS, CDR2 SASEGT. Trimming left V 9 bases short and J 0 bases short, with 18 bases between. The CDR3 is 15 residues long. CDR3 coding DNA: TGTGCCAGATCTTCGTTGGCAGGAGACTCCTACGAGCAGTACTTC. This encodes CARSSLAGDSYEQYF.

With respect to this clone: The same CDR3 also results from other DNA sequences found in this sample. This chain uses TRBV7-2 with TRBJ2-7, with no clear D. The CDR3 extends over 13 amino acids. Deletions cut 1 base from V and 3 bases from J, with 7 bases between. The V gene's germline CDR1 is SGHTA and CDR2 FQGNSA. CDR3 in DNA: TGTGCCAGCAGCTTAGAACCAGACTACGAGCAGTACTTC. This encodes CASSLEPDYEQYF.

As regards this clone: The sample carries other DNA sequences with the same CDR3. The chain is built from TRBV7-9 and TRBJ2-2; the D is unclear. The CDR3 extends over 14 amino acids. Per the germline V gene, CDR1 is SEHNR and CDR2 is FQNEAQ (reference sequence). V was pared by 1 base and J by 5 bases, with 8 bases between. Here the CDR3 reads CASSLVGGTGELFF. In DNA form, the CDR3 reads TGTGCCAGCAGCTTAGTCGGTGGGACCGGGGAGCTGTTTTTT.

V usage is TRBV5-1 and J usage is TRBJ2-7; D is uncertain. CDR3 size: 13 residues. CDR1 is SGHRS and CDR2 is YFSETQ in the germline V gene. With 7 bases removed from V and 0 bases from J, the gap between germline ends came to 11 bases. CDR3 in amino acids: CASAGKVSYEQYF. As DNA, the CDR3 is TGCGCCAGCGCCGGTAAAGTCTCCTACGAGCAGTACTTC. The full variable domain, with the rest looked up from reference TRBV5-1 and TRBJ2-7, is KAGVTQTPRYLIKTRGQQVTLSCSPISGHRSVSWYQQTPGQGLQFLFEYFSETQRNKGNFPGRFSGRQFSNSRSEMNVSTLELGDSALYLCASAGKVSYEQYFGPGTRLTVT.

The V and J genes are TRBV11-3 and TRBJ2-5; D unclear. The CDR3 spans 14 residues. Germline V CDR1 and CDR2: SGHNT, YENEEA. V was clipped by 5 bases and J by 1 base, with 11 bases between them. The CDR3 bases are TGTGCCAGCAGCGGCGGCGGCCGCCAAGAGACCCAGTACTTC. This codes for CASSGGGRQETQYF. Using reference TRBV11-3 and TRBJ2-5 for the parts outside the CDR3, the full variable domain is EAGVVQSPRYKIIEKKQPVAFWCNPISGHNTLYWYLQNLGQGPELLIRYENEEAVDDSQLPKDRFSAERLKGVDSTLKIQPAELGDSAVYLCASSGGGRQETQYFGPGTRLLVL.

The V call is TRBV5-4, the J call TRBJ2-2, with TRBD2 matching over 13 bases. Germline lookup yields CDR1 SGHNT and CDR2 YYREEE (reference sequence). V shed 4 bases and J 5 bases; nucleotides not matched to a gene: 11. This CDR3 has 18 residues. The CDR3 bases are TGTGCCAGCAGCCCCTACGCCCGGACTAGCGGGAGTACCGGGGAGCTGTTTTTT. Protein sequence: CASSPYARTSGSTGELFF.

This sequence joins TRBV5-1 and TRBJ2-1; D might be TRBD1 (5 bases). The CDR3 is 16 residues long. Germline CDR1 is SGHRS and CDR2 is YFSETQ. V lost 1 base and J 8 bases, leaving 19 bases between the germline ends. The CDR3 DNA sequence: TGCGCCAGCAGCTTGAGGAATGGGGCTCGCCCGGATGAGCAGTTCTTC. Residues: CASSLRNGARPDEQFF.

The chain has TRBV28 and TRBJ2-1, with 7 positions matching TRBD2. This CDR3 is 17 amino acids long. The trim removed 2 bases at V and 8 bases at J, leaving 15 bases unmatched. CDR1 and CDR2 from the germline V gene are MDHEN and SYDVKM. The CDR3 reads CASSLEASGGLRDEQFF. CDR3 DNA sequence: TGTGCCAGCAGTTTAGAGGCTAGCGGCGGCCTTAGGGATGAGCAGTTCTTC.

A remark on this clone: In the same sample, other DNA sequences code for this CDR3. The genes are TRBV11-2 and TRBJ2-7, with D uncertain. CDR3 size: 11 residues. Per germline, CDR1 SGHAT and CDR2 FQNNGV. Trimming took 5 bases from V and 3 from J, leaving 5 bases between them. The CDR3 protein is CASSPYYEQYF. CDR3 DNA sequence: TGTGCCAGCAGCCCTTACTACGAGCAGTACTTC.

This clone has just one count. The chain is built from TRBV28 and TRBJ1-5; D gene ambiguous. The CDR3 extends over 13 amino acids. Per germline, CDR1 MDHEN and CDR2 SYDVKM. Trimming cost V 6 bases and J 3 bases, with 9 bases left between them. The CDR3 DNA is TGTGCCAGCAGGGCCCCGATCAATCAGCCCCAGCATTTT. Its translation is CASRAPINQPQHF.

The rearrangement joins TRBV12-2 to TRBJ2-7; the listed D gene, TRBD2, was not tested against the DNA. TRBV12-2 is a known pseudogene. The CDR3 is made up of 19 amino acids. The CDR3 sequence: CASRRAEEDSGRPSYEQYF. CDR3 DNA sequence: TGTGCAAGTCGCCGCGCGGAAGAAGATAGCGGGAGGCCCTCCTACGAGCAGTACTTC.

The chain is built from TRBV7-3 and TRBJ2-7, with 8 bases matching TRBD2. Germline V lookup: CDR1 SGHTA, CDR2 FQGTGA. The CDR3 runs 15 residues. The V segment lost 5 bases and the J segment 6 bases; nucleotides outside the gene matches: 12. In DNA form, the CDR3 reads TGTGCCAGCAGCCCATTAGCGGGATTCTCTGCCGAGCAGTACTTC. Protein product: CASSPLAGFSAEQYF.

The CDR3 DNA follows: TGTGCCAGCTCCTCTCGGGCCGAACCGGGCGAGCAGTACTTC. As protein: CASSSRAEPGEQYF. The chain couples TRBV18 to TRBJ2-7; D remains unclear. The CDR3 loop spans 14 amino acids. Trimming stripped 6 bases from V and 6 bases from J, with 18 bases between. Germline V gives CDR1 KGHSH, CDR2 LQKENI. Combining the CDR3 with reference TRBV18 and TRBJ2-7 gives the whole variable domain NAGVMQNPRHLVRRRGQEARLRCSPMKGHSHVYWYRQLPEEGLKFMVYLQKENIIDESGMPKERFSAEFPKEGPSILRIQQVVRGDSAAYFCASSSRAEPGEQYFGPGTRLTVT.

The V gene is TRBV28, the J gene TRBJ1-1, with D hard to call. V dropped 8 bases and J dropped 11 bases, with 18 bases sitting between them. The CDR3 is made up of 12 amino acids. Germline CDR1 and CDR2: MDHEN and SYDVKM. CDR3 residues: CASCGNPARAFF. For the CDR3, the DNA is TGTGCCAGCTGCGGGAACCCAGCGCGGGCTTTCTTT.

The CDR3 nucleotides are TGTGCCTGGAGTCAGGACAGCGTCGGGTACGAGCAGTACTTC. Translating it yields CAWSQDSVGYEQYF. The chain combines TRBV30 with TRBJ2-7, with TRBD1 as a possible D gene (6 bases). This CDR3 comprises 14 residues. Germline loops: CDR1 GTSNPN, CDR2 SVGIG (reference sequence). V lost 2 bases and J lost 4, with 15 bases in between.

The gene calls are TRBV29-1 and TRBJ2-7, with D perhaps matching TRBD2 (6 bases). This CDR3 contains 13 residues. Germline loops: CDR1 SQVTM, CDR2 ANQGSEA. Trimming removed 4 bases at V and 1 base at J, with 11 bases between. CDR3 protein: CSVGGVLSYEQYF. The CDR3 DNA reads TGCAGCGTTGGGGGGGTCTTATCCTACGAGCAGTACTTC.

The chain combines TRBV7-9 with TRBJ1-2; unclear D gene. Deletions cut 1 base from V and 4 bases from J, with 13 bases between. Per germline, CDR1 SEHNR and CDR2 FQNEAQ (reference sequence). The CDR3 spans 15 residues. The CDR3 spells CASSLGPPGRYGYTF. The CDR3 nucleotides are TGTGCCAGCAGCTTAGGGCCCCCCGGACGCTATGGCTACACCTTC.

The V gene is TRBV28, the J gene TRBJ2-3; D gene uncertain. Germline lookup yields CDR1 MDHEN and CDR2 SYDVKM. The CDR3 length is 14 residues. Trimming took off 1 base at V and 2 bases at J, with 7 bases between the two ends. The CDR3 region is CASSLLRPTDTQYF. CDR3 bases: TGTGCCAGCAGTTTATTACGCCCCACAGATACGCAGTATTTT.

The chain employs TRBV14 and TRBJ2-5; D perhaps matches TRBD2 (6 bases). Germline V gene sequence: CDR1 SGHDN, CDR2 FVKESK. The CDR3 contains 13 residues. V was clipped by 4 bases and J by 4 bases, with 10 bases between them. This CDR3 is CASSLGGTETQYF. The DNA for the CDR3 is TGTGCCAGCAGCCTCGGCGGGACAGAGACCCAGTACTTC. The complete variable domain, with remaining parts taken from reference TRBV14 and TRBJ2-5, reads EAGVTQFPSHSVIEKGQTVTLRCDPISGHDNLYWYRRVMGKEIKFLLHFVKESKQDESGMPNNRFLAERTGGTYSTLKVQPAELEDSGVYFCASSLGGTETQYFGPGTRLLVL.

This clone has a handful of counts. This chain joins TRBV5-1 and TRBJ2-2; no firm D call. V was clipped by 0 bases and J by 0 bases, with 6 bases between them. There are 15 residues in the CDR3. Germline CDR1 reads SGHRS; CDR2 reads YFSETQ. CDR3 DNA: TGCGCCAGCAGCTTGGAACTCACGAACACCGGGGAGCTGTTTTTT. This sequence encodes CASSLELTNTGELFF.

The rearrangement uses TRBV11-2 and TRBJ1-3; the D is unclear. CDR3 length: 15 residues. Looked up from germline, CDR1 is SGHAT and CDR2 is FQNNGV. Trimming cost V 5 bases and J 0 bases, with 11 bases left between them. The CDR3 DNA follows: TGTGCCAGCAGCGGAGGACTGACCTCTGGAAACACCATATATTTT. This encodes CASSGGLTSGNTIYF.